This T cell receptor beta chain emerged from a study of CD8 T cells in ankylosing spondylitis (dated by TCRdb to 2017 to 2019). In terms of the full investigation: The study profiled T cell receptor beta repertoires in healthy donors and ankylosing spondylitis patients to find disease-linked TCR variants. Peripheral blood samples were taken, and synovial fluid was additionally collected from ankylosing spondylitis patients. The whole study cohort included 95 to 130 healthy donors and under 30 ankylosing spondylitis patients. What the study reported, not specific to this receptor: In peripheral blood, the disease-linked clones were found at relatively low frequencies and had a CD8+ phenotype. Blood from ankylosing spondylitis patients appeared to be characterized by a TCR beta motif composed of about 8 highly homologous amino acid variants. Some motif variants were previously reported in synovial fluid and blood of reactive arthritis patients, suggesting common disease-initiation mechanisms. The disease-linked clones were reported as significantly enriched in matched synovial fluid samples from ankylosing spondylitis patients.

This clonotype occurred many times. Its cognate antigen has yet to be identified. No per-base quality is available; no much larger clone lies one base away. Sequencing took place on an Illumina HiSeq 2500. Quantitative 5'-RACE with molecular barcodes was the method used to prepare the TCR beta libraries. On the authors' methods: A new computational method, built on a probabilistic model of VDJ rearrangement, was used to identify disease-linked TCR variants. TCRdb ran its own pipeline on the public reads, namely fastp trimming at Q25 and MiXCR clone calling, and kept in-frame beta chains. Each entry merges the rows of one CDR3 protein and shows their most common DNA and genes. The V and J calls come from TCRdb's annotation, not from the publication. The sample profile shows some 240,000 distinct CDR3 sequences; approximately 9% of them were found once. The ten largest clonotypes hold nearly 7% of the sample.

Per the germline V gene, SGHRS is the CDR1 and YFSETQ is the CDR2. The junction carries 21 bases between V and J, which are trimmed by 4 bases and 7 bases respectively. The CDR3 covers 16 residues, taking in both the cysteine and the phenylalanine. Only the CDR3 region is kept as DNA, spanning 48 bases read in frame from base 1. The chain is made from TRBV5-1 and TRBJ2-1; the D gene identity is not certain. The clonotype was recovered from a male donor with ankylosing spondylitis or in good health (not recorded which). Sequenced input: blood, either unsorted or a sorted T cell fraction (not recorded which). This receptor carries the CDR3 CASSPRRVKVKNEQFF. The base sequence is TGCGCCAGCAGCCCCCGACGGGTGAAAGTTAAGAATGAGCAGTTCTTC.